This T cell receptor beta chain is drawn from a study of T cells after posttransplantation cyclophosphamide. Whole-study results and caveats: Blood and skin or GI T cell repertoires showed limited TRB overlap. Donor-recipient repertoire similarity was low at 1-2 months, rising over year one. TRB clonality was highly associated with recipient CMV seropositivity and reactivation.

The table lists this clone with many counts. What it binds is not known. Only in-frame clones appear in the TCRdb table, and some are missing; sequencing was by immunoSEQ multiplex PCR. This sample carries tens of thousands of clones, none of them present only once. This CDR3 region has 10 residues. CDR1 is SNHLY and CDR2 is FYNNEI in the germline V gene. V lost 3 bases and J 12 bases, leaving 5 bases between the germline ends. Sequenced sample: PBMCs. The chain carries TRBV2 and TRBJ1-4; no clear D. The clonotype comes from a man between 35 and 55 years old in good health, CMV-negative, and a related stem cell transplant donor. CDR3 sequence reads: CASSEGELFF. In nucleotides, the CDR3 is TGTGCCAGCAGTGAGGGAGAACTGTTTTTT.